This paragraph reports one T cell receptor beta chain. The sample comes from a study of shared clonotypes between healthy human individuals. Germline lookup yields CDR1 SEHNR and CDR2 FQNEAQ (reference sequence). V was cut by 5 bases and J by 1 base, with 14 bases left in between. This CDR3 region has 15 residues. CD8 cells regarded as naive lacked CD45RO, were positively chosen for CCR7, and omitted terminally differentiated effector memory CD45RA+ cells. Those who donated, Caucasian adults without exception, all lived in Nashville, Tennessee. TCRdb keeps only in-frame clones here, not all; method: immunoSEQ multiplex PCR. The table includes about 2.1 million clones, roughly 91% detected once.

Material for sequencing was naive CD8+ T cells from PBMCs. This clonotype was obtained from a man between 18 and 29 years old in good health. Some clones in this sample may be carry-over from other donors' samples. V gene TRBV7-9 combines with J gene TRBJ1-1; D gene uncertain. CDR3 sequence: CASSGPGRKNTEAFF. DNA of the CDR3: TGTGCCAGCAGCGGCCCCGGACGGAAGAACACTGAAGCTTTCTTT. The full variable domain, completed using reference TRBV7-9 and TRBJ1-1, is DTGVSQNPRHKITKRGQNVTFRCDPISEHNRLYWYRQTLGQGPEFLTYFQNEAQLEKSRLLSDRFSAERPKGSFSTLEIQRTEQGDSAMYLCASSGPGRKNTEAFFGQGTRLTVV.